These T cell receptor beta chains were read from a single sample in a study of blood T cell repertoires in COVID-19. Clones were read by immunoSEQ multiplex PCR, and TCRdb kept only the in-frame ones, dropping some. The sample lists approximately 440,000 clones, 88% seen once, with 10% to 15% in the top ten. Source material: peripheral blood. The receptors originated from a woman in her forties or fifties with COVID-19, enrolled during active disease. Each CDR3 is given with its conserved first and last residue. The order of the fields is V gene, D gene, J gene, clone size, CDR3 protein, CDR3 DNA. D genes are given only for firm matches. Size tells how often a clone was seen (once, few, many) or the class of an expanded clone, and some rows leave it out.

>TRBV1|-|TRBJ1-2|-
CTSSATAGQAGGGYTF
TGCACCAGCAGCGCAACCGCGGGACAGGCGGGTGGTGGCTACACCTTC
>TRBV21-1|-|TRBJ1-2|few
CASSKGGSNYGYTF
TGTGCCAGCAGCAAAGGGGGCAGTAACTATGGCTACACCTTC
>TRBV30|-|TRBJ1-2|-
CAWTRDIYGYTF
TGTGCCTGGACCCGGGACATCTATGGCTACACCTTC
>TRBV7-9|TRBD1|TRBJ1-2|-
CASSPPGGQVYYGYTF
TGTGCCAGCAGCCCTCCAGGGGGACAGGTCTACTATGGCTACACCTTC
>TRBV24-1|TRBD1|TRBJ2-3|-
CATSDPGQNTDTQYF
TGTGCCACCAGTGATCCGGGACAGAACACAGATACGCAGTATTTT
>TRBV13|-|TRBJ1-1|-
CASSLGRSNTEAFF
TGTGCCAGCAGCTTAGGCAGGTCGAACACTGAAGCTTTCTTT
>TRBV28|-|TRBJ1-5|-
CASSSQTLASNQPQHF
TGTGCCAGCAGTTCCCAAACCCTAGCTAGCAATCAGCCCCAGCATTTT
>TRBV10-3|-|TRBJ2-7|-
CAISTTGSEQYF
TGTGCCATCAGTACTACAGGGTCCGAGCAGTACTTC
>TRBV15|-|TRBJ2-3|few
CATSRGLTDTQYF
TGTGCCACCAGCAGGGGGCTCACAGATACGCAGTATTTT
>TRBV18|TRBD2|TRBJ2-7|-
CASSPPRGSTGPYEQYF
TGTGCCAGCTCACCACCGCGGGGGAGTACTGGGCCCTACGAGCAGTACTTC
>TRBV6-6|-|TRBJ2-7|-
CAGGGSSYEQYF
TGTGCTGGCGGGGGCAGCTCCTACGAGCAGTACTTC
>TRBV10-3|TRBD1|TRBJ1-3|-
CAISVWDRGSSGNTIYF
TGTGCCATCAGTGTATGGGACAGGGGGAGCTCTGGAAACACCATATATTTT
>TRBV5-8|-|TRBJ1-1|-
CASSLIQNTEAFF
TGTGCCAGCAGCTTAATCCAGAACACTGAAGCTTTCTTT
>TRBV5-5|-|TRBJ2-2|-
CASSLYSAFGELFF
TGTGCCAGCAGCTTGTACAGTGCCTTTGGGGAGCTGTTTTTT
>TRBV12-3/TRBV12-4|-|TRBJ2-5|few
CASSRGETQYF
TGTGCCAGCAGTAGAGGGGAGACCCAGTACTTC
>TRBV11-2|-|TRBJ2-7|-
CASSLDRDYEQYF
TGTGCCAGCAGCTTAGACAGGGACTACGAGCAGTACTTC
>TRBV10-3|-|TRBJ1-2|-
CAISVRGKPLNYGYTF
TGTGCCATCAGTGTCCGGGGGAAACCCCTAAACTATGGCTACACCTTC
>TRBV25-1|-|TRBJ2-3|-
CASSELRWGTSTDTQYF
TGTGCCAGCAGTGAATTAAGGTGGGGGACTAGCACAGATACGCAGTATTTT
>TRBV29-1|TRBD1|TRBJ1-2|-
CSVENSRPGTADGYTF
TGCAGCGTTGAAAATTCTCGGCCGGGGACAGCTGATGGCTACACCTTC
>TRBV15|-|TRBJ2-7|-
CATSMLGGSYEQYF
TGTGCCACCAGTATGTTGGGGGGCTCCTACGAGCAGTACTTC
>TRBV3-1/TRBV3-2|TRBD1|TRBJ2-7|once
CASSPYRGSSYEQYF
TGTGCCAGCAGCCCGTACAGGGGGAGCTCCTACGAGCAGTACTTC
>TRBV2|TRBD1|TRBJ1-4|-
CASSAGTGIEKLFF
TGTGCCAGCAGTGCCGGGACAGGGATTGAAAAACTGTTTTTT
>TRBV29-1|-|TRBJ1-1|once
CSARKGNGMNTEAFF
TGCAGCGCCCGAAAGGGGAACGGCATGAACACTGAAGCTTTCTTT
>TRBV5-6|TRBD1|TRBJ2-7|few
CASSIAGTGGLYEQYF
TGTGCCAGCAGCATTGCCGGGACAGGGGGCTTATACGAGCAGTACTTC
>TRBV3-1/TRBV3-2|-|TRBJ1-1|-
CASSQDREAFF
TGTGCCAGCAGCCAAGACCGTGAAGCTTTCTTT
>TRBV6-5|-|TRBJ1-1|-
CAHRPSGGNEAFF
TGTGCTCACAGGCCTTCCGGGGGAAATGAAGCTTTCTTT